This T cell receptor beta chain was identified during a study of T cells in tuberculosis. About the study: The T cells targeted glucose monomycolate, a mycobacterial lipid, via CD1B.

TCRdb's table, derived via immunoSEQ multiplex PCR, lists solely in-frame clones and lacks some. The sample has about 34,000 clones, approximately 93% seen once; the top ten hold approximately 10%. Time point defined: new active TB diagnosis, blood taken before or within 7 days of starting treatment. Each clinical donor contributed on average roughly 92,000 T cells from unsorted cryopreserved PBMC. This CDR3 spans 17 amino acids. From germline, CDR1 is MNHNS and CDR2 SASEGT. The V gene lost 2 bases and the J gene lost 3 bases, with 19 bases spanning the gap. The chain links TRBV6-1 to TRBJ1-2; a weak D match, TRBD1 (5 bases). The clonotype originates from an adult with tuberculosis. The sample in question was PBMCs, obtained at tuberculosis diagnosis. CDR3 DNA: TGTGCCAGCAGTGAACGGGAGACAGTTTACCAGGACTATGGCTACACCTTC. Encoded protein: CASSERETVYQDYGYTF.